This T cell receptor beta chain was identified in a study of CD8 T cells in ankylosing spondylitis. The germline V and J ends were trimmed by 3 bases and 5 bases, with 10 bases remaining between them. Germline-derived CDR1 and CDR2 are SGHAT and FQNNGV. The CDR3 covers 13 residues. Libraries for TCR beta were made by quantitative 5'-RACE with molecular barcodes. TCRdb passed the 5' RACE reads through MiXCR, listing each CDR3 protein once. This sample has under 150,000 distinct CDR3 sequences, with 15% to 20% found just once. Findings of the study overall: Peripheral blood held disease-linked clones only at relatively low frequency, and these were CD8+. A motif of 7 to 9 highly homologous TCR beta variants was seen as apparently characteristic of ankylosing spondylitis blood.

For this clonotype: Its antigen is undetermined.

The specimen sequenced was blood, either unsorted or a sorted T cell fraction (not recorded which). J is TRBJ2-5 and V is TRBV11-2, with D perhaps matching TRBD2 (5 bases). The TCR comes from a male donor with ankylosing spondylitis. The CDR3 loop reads CASSFTREETQYF. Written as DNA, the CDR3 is TGTGCCAGCAGCTTTACGAGGGAGGAGACCCAGTACTTC.